Below are 5 T cell receptor beta chains sequenced from a single sample in a study of Graves' ophthalmopathy and Graves' hyperthyroidism. Scientists amplified the TCR beta CDR3 regions from RNA transcripts. First-round RT-PCR used HTBI primers; second-round multiplex PCR followed. TCRdb analysed the multiplex PCR reads with MiXCR anew, one entry per CDR3 protein. Among over 650,000 distinct CDR3 sequences listed, over 40% were seen once. Sequenced sample: peripheral blood. Every receptor here comes from an adult man with Graves' ophthalmopathy.

About this clonotype itself: This may arise from a read error, as a much more abundant clone is one base away. The chain is built from TRBV11-2 and TRBJ2-7; D call uncertain. Germline assignment: CDR1 SGHAT and CDR2 FQNNGV. This CDR3 contains 14 residues. Trimming left V 4 bases short and J 9 bases short, with 19 bases between. In DNA, the CDR3 is TGTGCCAGCAGCTCACGGTTACTGGACCGGTGGCAGTACTTC. Its translation: CASSSRLLDRWQYF.

This clonotype turned up a few times. The chain uses TRBV6-5 and TRBJ2-2; 7 positions agree with TRBD2. The length of the CDR3 is 14 residues. After removal of 6 bases from V and 6 bases from J, the junction contained 7 bases not matched to a gene. Germline CDR1 is MNHEY and CDR2 is SVGAGI. The CDR3 nucleotides are TGTGCCAGCAGAAGGACTAGACTCTCCGGGGAGCTGTTTTTT. Translation gives CASRRTRLSGELFF.

This clonotype appeared a few times. The chain has TRBV9 and TRBJ2-7; 10 bases line up with TRBD1. The germline V gene has CDR1 SGDLS and CDR2 YYNGEE. Trimming took 5 bases from V and 0 from J; bases not matched to a gene: 2. The CDR3 is 14 amino acids. In nucleotides, the CDR3 is TGTGCCAGCAGAGGACAGGGGGTCTCCTACGAGCAGTACTTC. It specifies CASRGQGVSYEQYF. Looking up the rest from reference TRBV9 and TRBJ2-7 gives the full variable domain: DSGVTQTPKHLITATGQRVTLRCSPRSGDLSVYWYQQSLDQGLQFLIQYYNGEERAKGNILERFSAQQFPDLHSELNLSSLELGDSALYFCASRGQGVSYEQYFGPGTRLTVT.

The genes are TRBV15 and TRBJ2-7; no definite D call. Per the germline V gene, CDR1 is LNHNV and CDR2 is YYDKDF (reference sequence). V was clipped by 3 bases and J by 7 bases, with 10 bases between them. This CDR3 is built from 12 residues. The CDR3 spells CATSRGSHEQYF. The CDR3 DNA follows: TGTGCCACCAGCAGGGGATCGCATGAGCAGTACTTC.

Regarding this clonotype: A much larger clone differs by one base, so this may be a read error. This rearrangement joins TRBV7-2 to TRBJ2-7; 9 nucleotides line up with TRBD2. CDR3 length: 16 amino acids. The germline CDR1 and CDR2 sequences are SGHTA and FQGNSA. CDR3 protein: CVSSLGPAGGAYEQYF. The CDR3 DNA sequence: TGTGTCAGCAGCTTAGGCCCAGCGGGGGGTGCCTACGAGCAGTACTTC.